This is a list of T cell receptor beta chains from one sample in a study of blood T cell repertoires in COVID-19. Assay: immunoSEQ multiplex PCR; the TCRdb copy retains only in-frame clones and omits some. The table records over 600,000 clones, 90% of them present only once. Sequenced: peripheral blood. These receptors originate from a woman aged 18-29 years with acute or convalescent COVID-19. CDR3s include the opening cysteine and the closing phenylalanine or tryptophan. A D gene is named only where the DNA matches it firmly. Only some rows state a clone size, as once, few, many or a class for expanded clones.

V gene	CDR3 length	clone size	J gene	D gene	CDR3 protein	CDR3 DNA
TRBV13	12	once	TRBJ1-6	NA	CASSSGVSPLHF	TGTGCCAGCAGCTCGGGGGTTTCACCCCTCCACTTT
TRBV6-5	16	NA	TRBJ1-2	NA	CASSYSLTGRGYGYTF	TGTGCCAGCAGTTACTCGCTGACAGGAAGGGGCTATGGCTACACCTTC
TRBV5-4	12	NA	TRBJ2-5	NA	CASSGLQETQYF	TGTGCCAGCAGCGGACTCCAAGAGACCCAGTACTTC
TRBV18	14	NA	TRBJ1-6	NA	CASSPGQGNSPLHF	TGTGCCAGCTCACCGGGGCAGGGTAATTCACCCCTCCACTTT
TRBV5-5	14	NA	TRBJ2-6	NA	CASSPLTGPNVLTF	TGTGCCAGCAGCCCGCTGACAGGTCCCAACGTCCTGACTTTC
TRBV4-1	15	NA	TRBJ1-4	NA	CASSQDAGVNEKLFF	TGCGCCAGCAGCCAAGATGCCGGGGTTAATGAAAAACTGTTTTTT
TRBV11-2	15	NA	TRBJ2-7	TRBD1	CASTPYLQGLDEQYF	TGTGCCAGCACCCCTTACTTACAGGGGTTGGACGAGCAGTACTTC
TRBV5-5	14	NA	TRBJ1-1	NA	CASSLGGGGTEAFF	TGTGCCAGCAGCTTGGGTGGAGGAGGGACTGAAGCTTTCTTT
TRBV6-4	15	NA	TRBJ1-2	NA	CASSRSGDYPYGYTF	TGTGCCAGCAGTCGCTCGGGAGACTACCCCTATGGCTACACCTTC
TRBV11-2	14	NA	TRBJ2-3	NA	CASSLDGLTDTQYF	TGTGCCAGCAGCTTAGACGGTTTAACAGATACGCAGTATTTT
TRBV15	17	NA	TRBJ1-5	NA	CATSRGGGPYSNQPQHF	TGTGCCACCAGCAGAGGAGGGGGACCTTATAGCAATCAGCCCCAGCATTTT
TRBV19	17	NA	TRBJ2-1	NA	CASSIGNALSSYNEQFF	TGTGCCAGTAGTATAGGAAATGCCCTCAGCTCCTACAATGAGCAGTTCTTC
TRBV6-5	13	NA	TRBJ1-4	NA	CASRGPNNEKLFF	TGTGCCAGCAGGGGGCCGAACAATGAAAAACTGTTTTTT
TRBV14	17	NA	TRBJ1-2	TRBD1	CASSRGQEGGLVYGYTF	TGTGCCAGCAGCCGTGGACAGGAAGGGGGATTGGTCTATGGCTACACCTTC
TRBV20-1	16	NA	TRBJ2-7	NA	CSASTNWDSPSYEQYF	TGCAGTGCTAGTACAAATTGGGACTCCCCCTCCTACGAGCAGTACTTC
TRBV2	17	NA	TRBJ1-2	TRBD1	CASSPMYLRQGPKGYTF	TGTGCCAGCAGTCCCATGTACCTCAGACAGGGGCCTAAAGGCTACACCTTC
TRBV2	14	NA	TRBJ2-5	NA	CATQIGAARETQYF	TGTGCCACCCAGATAGGGGCCGCCAGAGAGACCCAGTACTTC
TRBV6-2/TRBV6-3	14	NA	TRBJ1-3	NA	CASSYAYSGNTIYF	TGTGCCAGCAGTTACGCCTACTCTGGAAACACCATATATTTT
TRBV12-3/TRBV12-4	12	NA	TRBJ2-3	TRBD2	CASSLAGYTQYF	TGTGCCAGCAGCCTAGCGGGGTATACGCAGTATTTT
TRBV5-1	14	NA	TRBJ1-1	NA	CASSLEGANTEAFF	TGCGCCAGCAGCTTGGAGGGAGCAAACACTGAAGCTTTCTTT
TRBV12-3/TRBV12-4	12	NA	TRBJ1-1	NA	CASTEEGAEAFF	TGTGCCAGCACCGAAGAGGGGGCTGAAGCTTTCTTT
TRBV4-2	13	NA	TRBJ2-7	NA	CASSPWAGNEQYF	TGTGCCAGCAGCCCCTGGGCCGGGAACGAGCAGTACTTC
TRBV30	19	NA	TRBJ1-3	TRBD1	CAWSPPNDRALYSGNTIYF	TGTGCCTGGAGTCCCCCTAACGACAGGGCTCTCTACTCTGGAAACACCATATATTTT
TRBV19	17	once	TRBJ1-5	NA	CASSIYRRRGSNQPQHF	TGTGCCAGTAGTATTTACCGTCGACGGGGTAGCAATCAGCCCCAGCATTTT
TRBV4-3	15	NA	TRBJ2-4	NA	CASSEGGRSQNIQYF	TGCGCCAGCAGCGAGGGAGGACGGAGCCAAAACATTCAGTACTTC
TRBV9	15	NA	TRBJ1-3	NA	CASTEDGGSGNTIYF	TGTGCCAGCACCGAAGACGGGGGGTCAGGAAACACCATATATTTT
TRBV25-1	14	NA	TRBJ1-4	NA	CASSDSGLNEKLFF	TGTGCCAGCAGTGACTCGGGACTCAATGAAAAACTGTTTTTT
TRBV5-1	16	NA	TRBJ1-1	NA	CASSPRDGGMNTEAFF	TGCGCCAGCAGCCCGAGAGACGGAGGCATGAACACTGAAGCTTTCTTT
TRBV7-9	15	NA	TRBJ2-5	TRBD1	CASSSQGAGGETQYF	TGTGCCAGCAGCTCACAGGGGGCGGGTGGTGAGACCCAGTACTTC
TRBV18	16	NA	TRBJ1-5	NA	CASSPQGFERNQPQHF	TGTGCCAGCTCACCACAGGGGTTTGAGCGCAATCAGCCCCAGCATTTT
TRBV12-3/TRBV12-4	11	once	TRBJ2-1	NA	CASKEGPEQFF	TGTGCCAGTAAGGAGGGCCCGGAGCAGTTCTTC
TRBV5-4	16	NA	TRBJ1-2	NA	CASICRGKKPRYGYTF	TGTGCCAGCATCTGCAGGGGTAAGAAGCCTAGATATGGCTACACCTTC
TRBV21-1	17	few	TRBJ1-2	NA	CASSNVEDRAFNYGYTF	TGTGCCAGCAGCAACGTTGAGGACAGGGCTTTTAACTATGGCTACACCTTC
TRBV24-1	16	NA	TRBJ2-1	NA	CATSDTGGTLYNEQFF	TGTGCCACCAGTGATACCGGGGGAACCCTTTACAATGAGCAGTTCTTC
TRBV7-9	12	NA	TRBJ2-5	NA	CASSLALRAQYF	TGTGCCAGCAGCTTAGCGCTCCGGGCCCAGTACTTC
TRBV19	16	NA	TRBJ1-5	TRBD1	CALLARDRGVDQPQHF	TGTGCTCTACTAGCCAGGGACAGGGGGGTAGATCAGCCCCAGCATTTT
TRBV27	14	NA	TRBJ1-1	NA	CASRAVGGNTEAFF	TGTGCCAGCAGGGCAGTCGGGGGGAACACTGAAGCTTTCTTT
TRBV7-9	17	once	TRBJ1-2	NA	CASSSDQGKVQSYGYTF	TGTGCCAGCAGTTCGGATCAGGGCAAGGTTCAGAGCTATGGCTACACCTTC
TRBV10-3	15	few	TRBJ1-6	NA	CAISESNSNNSPLHF	TGTGCCATCAGTGAGTCGAACAGTAATAATTCACCCCTCCACTTT
TRBV9	16	NA	TRBJ1-3	NA	CASSVGLVGDGNTIYF	TGTGCCAGCAGCGTAGGCCTCGTCGGGGATGGAAACACCATATATTTT